This T cell receptor beta chain appears in the sequencing data of a study of CD8 T cells in Susac syndrome. Remarks on this clonotype: An end of the junction differs from the germline gene, which may be a read error.

CDR1 is GTSNPN, CDR2 SVGIG, per germline (reference sequence). This CDR3 contains 16 residues. Reverse transcription of 0.5 to 1 ug RNA was performed with random hexamers. Coverage of TCR beta CDR3 amplification by immunoSEQ multiplex PCR extended to 54 Vbeta and 13 Jbeta. One entry per CDR3 protein, called by TCRdb with MiXCR from the immunoSEQ multiplex PCR reads. Counted here are about 300,000 distinct CDR3 sequences, around nine tenths occurring once; the ten biggest clones make up more than 0.15%. This chain connects TRBV30 to TRBJ2-7; 10 bases are shared with TRBD2. The sample comprised CD8+ T cells from PBMCs. This sequence was found in a human donor with multiple sclerosis. The chain's CDR3 is CARSETSGLTSYEQYF. CDR3 DNA: TGTGCCCGGAGTGAGACTAGCGGGTTAACCTCCTACGAGCAGTACTTC.